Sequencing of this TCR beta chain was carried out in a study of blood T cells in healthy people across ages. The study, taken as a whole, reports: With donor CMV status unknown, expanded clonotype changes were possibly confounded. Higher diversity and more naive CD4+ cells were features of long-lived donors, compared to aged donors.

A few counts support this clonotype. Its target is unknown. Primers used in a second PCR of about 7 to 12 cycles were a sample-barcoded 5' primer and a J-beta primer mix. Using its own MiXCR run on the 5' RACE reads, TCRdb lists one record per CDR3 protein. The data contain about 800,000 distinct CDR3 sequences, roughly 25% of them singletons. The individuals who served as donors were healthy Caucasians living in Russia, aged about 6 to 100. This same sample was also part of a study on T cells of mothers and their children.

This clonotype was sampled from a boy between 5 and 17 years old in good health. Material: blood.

The CDR3 DNA follows: TGCAGTGCTGGAAAACAGGGAATCTCCTACAATGAGCAGTTCTTC. It encodes CSAGKQGISYNEQFF. The chain uses TRBV20-1 and TRBJ2-1; maybe TRBD1 (6 bases). In germline, CDR1 is DFQATT, CDR2 SNEGSKA (reference sequence). CDR3 size: 15 residues. With 5 bases removed from V and 0 bases from J, the gap between germline ends came to 14 bases.